Described below is a single TCR beta chain sequence and its context. Treatment indicated: oral pan-JAK inhibitor, 5-10 mg twice daily. CDR3 size: 15 residues. The germline gives CDR1 GTSNPN, CDR2 SVGIG (reference sequence). V shed 1 base and J shed 1 base, with 11 bases lying between them. Extracted RNA was reverse transcribed, and the resulting cDNA served as sequencing template. Some clones are missing from TCRdb's copy, which holds only in-frame ones; the method was immunoSEQ multiplex PCR. The sample includes around 110,000 clones, 80% to 85% seen only once; the top ten take over 20%. This record comes from a study of CD8+ T cells in alopecia areata.

The chain uses TRBV30 and TRBJ2-1; tentatively, D is TRBD1 (5 bases). The material sequenced was CD8+ T cells sorted from blood, taken at week 24, from a patient treated with tofacitinib. The receptor was derived from a human donor with alopecia areata. DNA of the CDR3: TGTGCCTGGAGTGAGGGGCTCAGTTCCTACAATGAGCAGTTCTTC. Protein sequence: CAWSEGLSSYNEQFF.